Shown below are 32 T cell receptor beta chains from a single sample sequenced in a study of Ad26.COV2.S vaccination and SARS-CoV-2 variants. Produced via immunoSEQ multiplex PCR; TCRdb's table is partial and in-frame only. The repertoire holds some 480,000 clones, roughly 85% seen once, with roughly 13% in the top ten. Treatment noted: some 20 received Ad26.COV2.S at low or high dose, single or two shots; about five received placebo; per-sample allocation not given. Vaccine and placebo recipients were sampled on day 63 after the first injection. The sequences come from peripheral blood, collected in a trial of Ad26.COV2.S vaccine versus placebo. These receptors originate from a person aged 18-65 years who received the Ad26.COV2.S COVID-19 vaccine or a placebo.

The chain uses TRBV6-5 and TRBJ2-3; D unclear. The CDR3 covers 14 residues. The germline V and J ends were trimmed by 6 bases and 2 bases, with 12 bases remaining between them. Germline V gene data show CDR1 as MNHEY and CDR2 as SVGAGI. This CDR3 reads CASRSFGPTDTQYF. The CDR3 DNA reads TGTGCCAGCAGAAGCTTTGGTCCCACAGATACGCAGTATTTT.

The chain joins TRBV6-5 to TRBJ1-1; D perhaps matches TRBD1 (5 bases). The CDR3 runs to 14 residues. The germline V gene encodes CDR1 MNHEY and CDR2 SVGAGI. Trimming cost V 6 bases and J 7 bases, with 18 bases left between them. CDR3 nucleotides: TGTGCCAGCAGGCGCTTCGGGGCGGGAGGTGAAGCTTTCTTT. This codes for CASRRFGAGGEAFF.

V and J are TRBV4-3 and TRBJ1-1; possible D gene TRBD1, 6 bases. The germline V gene encodes CDR1 LGHNA and CDR2 YSLEER. The CDR3 runs 14 residues. Trimming stripped 5 bases from V and 4 bases from J, with 14 bases between. The CDR3 here is CASSWGHHGTEAFF. The CDR3 DNA sequence: TGCGCCAGCAGCTGGGGACATCATGGCACTGAAGCTTTCTTT.

The chain joins TRBV2 to TRBJ2-7; the D is unclear. The CDR3 is made up of 17 amino acids. In germline, CDR1 is SNHLY, CDR2 FYNNEI. Trimming took off 6 bases at V and 3 bases at J, with 24 bases between the two ends. CDR3 DNA: TGTGCCAGCAGCTATATAAAACAACGGTTTCTGATCTACGAGCAGTACTTC. Its protein is CASSYIKQRFLIYEQYF.

J is TRBJ2-3 and V is TRBV27, with 11 bases matching TRBD1. J gave up 6 bases and V 5 bases, and 10 bases lay outside the gene matches. Germline CDR1 and CDR2: MNHEY and SMNVEV (reference sequence). The CDR3 contains 16 residues. CDR3 protein: CASSPERDRGGDTQYF. The DNA of the CDR3 is TGTGCCAGCAGTCCTGAACGGGACAGGGGGGGCGATACGCAGTATTTT.

The chain uses TRBV7-9 and TRBJ2-1; D possibly uses TRBD1 or TRBD2 (6 bases each). Trimming cost V 4 bases and J 6 bases, with 16 bases left between them. This CDR3 is built from 15 residues. CDR1 is SEHNR, CDR2 FQNEAQ, per germline (reference sequence). The CDR3 sequence: CASSSWREGGNEQFF. The CDR3 DNA sequence: TGTGCCAGCAGCTCGTGGCGAGAGGGGGGCAATGAGCAGTTCTTC.

The V and J genes are TRBV6-1 and TRBJ1-6; unclear D gene. The V gene's germline CDR1 is MNHNS and CDR2 SASEGT. The CDR3 covers 14 residues. Trimming shortened V by 1 base and J by 10 bases, and 11 bases separated the two germline ends. The CDR3 is CASSEEGRTSPLHF. The CDR3 DNA follows: TGTGCCAGCAGTGAAGAAGGCAGGACCTCACCCCTCCACTTT.

V is TRBV28 and J is TRBJ1-3; no reliable D call. The V end was cut by 3 bases, the J end by 1 base, with 13 bases between. The CDR3 length is 16 residues. Looked up from germline, CDR1 is MDHEN and CDR2 is SYDVKM. The CDR3 here is CASSLQVPNSGNTIYF. For the CDR3, the DNA is TGTGCCAGCAGTTTGCAGGTCCCCAATTCTGGAAACACCATATATTTT. The complete variable domain, with remaining parts taken from reference TRBV28 and TRBJ1-3, reads DVKVTQSSRYLVKRTGEKVFLECVQDMDHENMFWYRQDPGLGLRLIYFSYDVKMKEKGDIPEGYSVSREKKERFSLILESASTNQTSMYLCASSLQVPNSGNTIYFGEGSWLTVV.

The genes are TRBV18 and TRBJ2-3, with D perhaps TRBD2 (5 bases). The CDR3 is 14 amino acids. In germline, CDR1 is KGHSH, CDR2 LQKENI. Trimming took off 4 bases at V and 2 bases at J, with 10 bases between the two ends. This CDR3 reads CASSHDYTTDTQYF. The CDR3 nucleotides read TGTGCCAGCTCACACGACTATACCACAGATACGCAGTATTTT.

This chain connects TRBV19 to TRBJ2-6; 9 nucleotides line up with TRBD1. Trimming removed 5 bases from V and 1 base from J; junction bases left unmatched: 9. The CDR3 runs 18 residues. CDR1 and CDR2 from the germline V gene are LNHDA and SQIVND (reference sequence). The CDR3 loop reads CASSPTGQGLSGANVLTF. As DNA, the CDR3 is TGTGCCAGTAGTCCGACGGGACAGGGTTTGTCTGGGGCCAACGTCCTGACTTTC.

The V and J genes are TRBV9 and TRBJ1-1, with D unclear. The CDR3 consists of 14 residues. Germline assignment: CDR1 SGDLS and CDR2 YYNGEE. V lost 0 bases and J 4 bases, leaving 10 bases between the germline ends. The CDR3 loop reads CASSVEPYITEAFF. CDR3 coding DNA: TGTGCCAGCAGCGTAGAGCCATACATCACTGAAGCTTTCTTT.

V and J are TRBV19 and TRBJ2-7, with TRBD1 matching over 7 bases. Losses at the gene ends were 6 bases for V and 3 bases for J; bases not matched to a gene: 11. This CDR3 region has 15 residues. Germline V gene lookup returns CDR1 LNHDA and CDR2 SQIVND (reference sequence). This CDR3 is CASSPTGATNYEQYF. The CDR3 DNA sequence: TGTGCCAGTAGCCCAACAGGGGCAACCAACTACGAGCAGTACTTC.

CDR3: CSVAGLATTGELFF. For the CDR3, the DNA is TGCAGCGTTGCGGGACTAGCGACAACCGGGGAGCTGTTTTTT. The V gene is TRBV29-1, the J gene TRBJ2-2, with 10 bases identical to TRBD2. Germline V gives CDR1 SQVTM, CDR2 ANQGSEA. The CDR3 runs 14 residues. The trim removed 4 bases at V and 5 bases at J, leaving 4 bases unmatched.

The gene calls are TRBV7-2 and TRBJ2-1, with D hard to call. Germline assignment: CDR1 SGHTA and CDR2 FQGNSA. Deletions cut 5 bases from V and 0 bases from J, with 5 bases between. The CDR3 runs 13 residues. CDR3 sequence: CASSRSSYNEQFF. In DNA, the CDR3 is TGTGCCAGCAGCAGAAGCTCCTACAATGAGCAGTTCTTC.

V and J are TRBV30 and TRBJ1-3, with D possibly TRBD1 on 5 matching bases. The CDR3 totals 15 residues. Germline-derived CDR1 and CDR2 are GTSNPN and SVGIG (reference sequence). Trimming left V 1 base short and J 2 bases short, with 12 bases between. CDR3 nucleotide sequence: TGTGCCTGGAGTGCTACAGGATCCGCTGGAAACACCATATATTTT. Translated, it gives CAWSATGSAGNTIYF.

The chain combines TRBV7-9 with TRBJ1-1; D remains unclear. V was cut by 2 bases and J by 3 bases, with 10 bases left in between. Germline CDR1 reads SEHNR; CDR2 reads FQNEAQ (reference sequence). The CDR3 spans 14 residues. In DNA, the CDR3 is TGTGCCAGCAGCTTATTTTCAGGAGACACTGAAGCTTTCTTT. Translation gives CASSLFSGDTEAFF.

This chain links TRBV6-6 with TRBJ2-1; TRBD2 agrees at 7 bases. CDR3 size: 16 residues. The ends lost 8 bases at V and 1 base at J; junction bases unmatched: 11. CDR1 and CDR2 (germline): MNHNY, SVGAGI (reference sequence). The CDR3 region is CASSNGGGVSYNEQFF. The CDR3 DNA reads TGTGCCAGCTCCAATGGGGGAGGGGTATCCTACAATGAGCAGTTCTTC.

This sequence joins TRBV5-6 and TRBJ2-2, with D unresolved. Germline V gene lookup returns CDR1 SGHDT and CDR2 YYEEEE. The ends were cut back, 1 base at V and 2 bases at J, with 9 bases in the middle. This CDR3 comprises 15 residues. The CDR3 DNA follows: TGTGCCAGCAGCTTGTATGGTGGAAACACCGGGGAGCTGTTTTTT. This gives the protein CASSLYGGNTGELFF.

The rearrangement joins TRBV27 to TRBJ1-1; TRBD1 might be the D (5 bases). Per the germline V gene, CDR1 is MNHEY and CDR2 is SMNVEV (reference sequence). Trimming left V 8 bases short and J 1 base short, with 11 bases between. There are 13 residues in the CDR3. The CDR3 region is CASGGHTNTEAFF. The DNA for the CDR3 is TGTGCCAGCGGTGGACACACGAACACTGAAGCTTTCTTT.

The chain links TRBV5-1 to TRBJ1-2, with D perhaps TRBD1 (6 bases). The CDR3 is 14 residues long. Per germline, CDR1 SGHRS and CDR2 YFSETQ. V gave up 3 bases and J gave up 0 bases, with 9 bases separating them. CDR3 nucleotides: TGCGCCAGCAGCTCGGCAGGGGCTAACTATGGCTACACCTTC. Translated: CASSSAGANYGYTF.

The table lists this clone with a few counts. The CDR3: CASSPDWEKARELFF. The CDR3 bases are TGTGCCAGCAGCCCAGATTGGGAGAAGGCCAGGGAGCTGTTTTTT. The chain recombines TRBV9 with TRBJ2-2; possibly TRBD2 for D (5 bases). In germline, CDR1 is SGDLS, CDR2 YYNGEE. This CDR3 comprises 15 residues. Trimming took 4 bases from V and 9 from J, leaving 19 bases between them.

The rearrangement uses TRBV3-1 (or the pseudogene TRBV3-2) and TRBJ2-3, with D perhaps TRBD1 or TRBD2 (5 bases each). Between the trimmed V and J ends, which lost 3 bases and 1 base, there was a span of 8 bases. The CDR3 runs to 14 residues. Looked up from germline, CDR1 is LGHDT and CDR2 is YNNKEL (reference sequence). The CDR3 reads CASSQGDGTDTQYF. The CDR3 bases are TGTGCCAGCAGCCAGGGGGACGGCACAGATACGCAGTATTTT.

This clone has only one observation. V is TRBV5-5 and J is TRBJ1-6; 11 nucleotides agree with TRBD1. The J segment lost 10 bases and the V segment lost 0 bases, leaving 9 bases of the junction unmatched. Germline CDR1 and CDR2: SGHKS and YYEKEE (reference sequence). There are 17 residues in the CDR3. CDR3 nucleotide sequence: TGTGCCAGCAGCTTGGTCGGACAGGGGGCAAATACGTCACCCCTCCACTTT. Its translation is CASSLVGQGANTSPLHF. The variable domain in full, with the rest retrieved from reference TRBV5-5 and TRBJ1-6, is DAGVTQSPTHLIKTRGQQVTLRCSPISGHKSVSWYQQVLGQGPQFIFQYYEKEERGRGNFPDRFSARQFPNYSSELNVNALLLGDSALYLCASSLVGQGANTSPLHFGNGTRLTVT.

The chain uses TRBV2 and TRBJ1-1, with D possibly TRBD1 on 6 matching bases. V was trimmed by 8 bases and J by 2 bases, leaving 15 bases between them. CDR1 is SNHLY, CDR2 FYNNEI, per germline. The CDR3 spans 14 residues. CDR3 sequence: CASRGQIVNTEAFF. CDR3 DNA: TGTGCCAGCCGAGGACAGATCGTAAACACTGAAGCTTTCTTT.

This rearrangement joins TRBV23-1 to TRBJ1-5; TRBD1 is a possible D gene (5 bases). TRBV23-1 is assigned to the ORF class and has an uncertain function. There are 12 residues in the CDR3. Trimming took off 7 bases at V and 7 bases at J, with 11 bases between the two ends. The CDR3 here is CASNQGRQPQHF. DNA for the CDR3: TGCGCCAGCAATCAGGGCCGGCAGCCCCAGCATTTT.

This clone was found once. This chain connects TRBV29-1 to TRBJ1-4; TRBD1 matches at 11 bases. The junction had 1 base not matched to a gene; V was cut back by 7 bases and J by 0 bases. There are 14 residues in the CDR3. Per the germline V gene, CDR1 is SQVTM and CDR2 is ANQGSEA. In DNA, the CDR3 is TGCAGCGCGGGACAGGGGGCAACTAATGAAAAACTGTTTTTT. Residues: CSAGQGATNEKLFF.

This chain connects TRBV5-4 to TRBJ1-1; no reliable D call. Between the trimmed V and J ends, which lost 4 bases and 5 bases, there was a span of 18 bases. Germline assignment: CDR1 SGHNT and CDR2 YYREEE (reference sequence). This CDR3 contains 15 residues. The CDR3 reads CASSQGKGVGTEAFF. The CDR3 region has the DNA TGTGCCAGCAGCCAAGGGAAGGGAGTGGGGACTGAAGCTTTCTTT.

CDR3 protein: CASSLFDTGRPGRQYF. CDR3 DNA: TGTGCCAGCAGTTTATTTGACACAGGGAGACCAGGAAGACAGTACTTC. The rearrangement joins TRBV27 to TRBJ2-7; a weak D match, TRBD1 (6 bases). The CDR3 has 16 residues. V was pared by 1 base and J by 10 bases, with 23 bases between. Germline CDR1 and CDR2: MNHEY and SMNVEV (reference sequence).

This clone was detected only once. The CDR3 protein is CASSPTQGEQYF. For the CDR3, the DNA is TGTGCCAGCAGCCCCACCCAGGGGGAGCAGTACTTC. The rearrangement uses TRBV7-8 and TRBJ2-7; D may be TRBD1 (6 bases). The CDR3 runs to 12 residues. Germline V gene data show CDR1 as SGHVS and CDR2 as FQNEAQ. Trimming took off 5 bases at V and 7 bases at J, with 12 bases between the two ends.

The rearrangement joins TRBV6-2 or TRBV6-3 to TRBJ2-1; 9 positions match TRBD2. Germline-derived CDR1 and CDR2 are MNHEY and SVGEGT. The ends lost 5 bases at V and 7 bases at J; junction bases unmatched: 6. This CDR3 has 14 residues. Written as DNA, the CDR3 is TGTGCCAGCAGTCGGCTAGCGGGACGGAATGAGCAGTTCTTC. It yields the protein CASSRLAGRNEQFF.

There are many counts of this clone. This chain links TRBV28 with TRBJ2-5; 9 nucleotides align to TRBD2. With V trimmed by 7 bases and J by 5 bases, 11 bases remained unmatched. The CDR3 is 15 residues long. CDR1 and CDR2 from the germline V gene are MDHEN and SYDVKM. CDR3 loop: CASKSLAGGRETQYF. As DNA, the CDR3 is TGTGCCAGCAAGTCGTTGGCGGGAGGGAGGGAGACCCAGTACTTC.

J is TRBJ1-1 and V is TRBV28; D is perhaps TRBD1 (5 bases). There are 13 residues in the CDR3. Trimming took 6 bases from V and 2 from J, leaving 10 bases between them. Germline values: CDR1 MDHEN, CDR2 SYDVKM. The CDR3 nucleotides read TGTGCCAGCAGCACGACAGTAAACACTGAAGCTTTCTTT. As protein: CASSTTVNTEAFF.